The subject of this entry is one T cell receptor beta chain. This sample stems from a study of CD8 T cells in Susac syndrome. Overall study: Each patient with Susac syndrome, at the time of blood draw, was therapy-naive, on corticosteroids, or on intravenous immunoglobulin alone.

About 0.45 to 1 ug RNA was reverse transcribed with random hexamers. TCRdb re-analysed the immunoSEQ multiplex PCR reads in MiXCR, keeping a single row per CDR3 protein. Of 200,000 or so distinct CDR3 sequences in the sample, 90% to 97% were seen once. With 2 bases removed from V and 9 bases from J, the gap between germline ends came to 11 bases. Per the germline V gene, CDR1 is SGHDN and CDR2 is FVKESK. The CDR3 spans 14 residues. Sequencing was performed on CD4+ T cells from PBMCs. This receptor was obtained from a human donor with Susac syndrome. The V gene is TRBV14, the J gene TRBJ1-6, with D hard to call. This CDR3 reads CASSQLNWGSPLHF. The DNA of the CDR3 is TGTGCCAGCAGCCAACTCAACTGGGGTTCACCCCTCCACTTT.